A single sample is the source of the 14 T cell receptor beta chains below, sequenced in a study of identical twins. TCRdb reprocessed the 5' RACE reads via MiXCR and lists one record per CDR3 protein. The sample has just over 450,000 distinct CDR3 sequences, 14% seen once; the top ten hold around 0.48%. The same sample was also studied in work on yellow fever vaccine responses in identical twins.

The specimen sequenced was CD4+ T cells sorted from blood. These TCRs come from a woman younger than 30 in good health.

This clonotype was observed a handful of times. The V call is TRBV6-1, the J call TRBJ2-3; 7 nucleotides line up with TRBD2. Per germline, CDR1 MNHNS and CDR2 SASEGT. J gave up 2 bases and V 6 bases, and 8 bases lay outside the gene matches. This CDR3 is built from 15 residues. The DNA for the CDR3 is TGTGCCAGCAGGGTAACGGGGGGACCCACAGATACGCAGTATTTT. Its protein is CASRVTGGPTDTQYF.

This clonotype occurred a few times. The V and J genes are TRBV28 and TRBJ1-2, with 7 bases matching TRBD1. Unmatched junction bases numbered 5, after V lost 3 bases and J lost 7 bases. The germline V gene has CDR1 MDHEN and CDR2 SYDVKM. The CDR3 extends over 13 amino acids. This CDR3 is CASSFTGERGYTF. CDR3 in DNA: TGTGCCAGCAGTTTCACAGGGGAGCGTGGCTACACCTTC.

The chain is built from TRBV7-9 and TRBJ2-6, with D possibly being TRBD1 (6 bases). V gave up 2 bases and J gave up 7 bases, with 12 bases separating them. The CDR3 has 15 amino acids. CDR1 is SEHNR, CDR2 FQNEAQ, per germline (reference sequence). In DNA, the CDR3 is TGTGCCAGCAGCTTAATACAGGGCTACGCCAACGTCCTGACTTTC. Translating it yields CASSLIQGYANVLTF.

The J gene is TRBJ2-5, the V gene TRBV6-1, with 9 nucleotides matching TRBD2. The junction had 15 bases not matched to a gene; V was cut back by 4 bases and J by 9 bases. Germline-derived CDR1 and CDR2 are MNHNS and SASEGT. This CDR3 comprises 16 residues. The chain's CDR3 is CASSGSAGGTRGAQYF. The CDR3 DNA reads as TGTGCCAGCAGTGGCTCAGCGGGAGGCACGAGGGGGGCCCAGTACTTC.

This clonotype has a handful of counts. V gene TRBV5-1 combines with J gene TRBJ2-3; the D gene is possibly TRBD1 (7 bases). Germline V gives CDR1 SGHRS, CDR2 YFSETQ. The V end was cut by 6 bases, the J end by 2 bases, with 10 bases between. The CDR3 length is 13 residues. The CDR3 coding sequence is TGCGCCAGCATGGAGGGGGCCACAGATACGCAGTATTTT. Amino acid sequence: CASMEGATDTQYF.

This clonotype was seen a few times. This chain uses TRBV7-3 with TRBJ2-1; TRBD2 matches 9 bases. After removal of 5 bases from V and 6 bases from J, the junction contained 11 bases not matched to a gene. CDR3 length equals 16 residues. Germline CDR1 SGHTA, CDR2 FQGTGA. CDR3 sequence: CASSPLAGEFINEQFF. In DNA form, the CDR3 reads TGTGCCAGCAGCCCGTTAGCGGGGGAGTTCATCAATGAGCAGTTCTTC.

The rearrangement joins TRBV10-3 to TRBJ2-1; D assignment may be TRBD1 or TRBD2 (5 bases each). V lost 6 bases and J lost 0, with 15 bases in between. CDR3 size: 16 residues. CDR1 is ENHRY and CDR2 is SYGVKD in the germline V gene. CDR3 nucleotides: TGTGCCATCAGCCCGGGGCAGGCCTTCTCCTACAATGAGCAGTTCTTC. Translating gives CAISPGQAFSYNEQFF.

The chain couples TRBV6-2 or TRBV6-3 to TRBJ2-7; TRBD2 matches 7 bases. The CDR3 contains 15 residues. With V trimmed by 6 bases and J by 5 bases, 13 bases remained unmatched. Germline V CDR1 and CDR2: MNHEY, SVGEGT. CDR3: CASSLGLAASDEQYF. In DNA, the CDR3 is TGTGCCAGCAGCCTAGGGCTAGCGGCCAGCGACGAGCAGTACTTC.

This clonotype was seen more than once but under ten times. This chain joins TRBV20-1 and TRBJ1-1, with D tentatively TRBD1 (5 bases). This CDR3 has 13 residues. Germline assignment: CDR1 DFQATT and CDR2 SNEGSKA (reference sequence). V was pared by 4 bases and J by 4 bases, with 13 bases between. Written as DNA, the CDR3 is TGCAGTGCTAAGGGGCGGGTGACCACTGAAGCTTTCTTT. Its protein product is CSAKGRVTTEAFF.

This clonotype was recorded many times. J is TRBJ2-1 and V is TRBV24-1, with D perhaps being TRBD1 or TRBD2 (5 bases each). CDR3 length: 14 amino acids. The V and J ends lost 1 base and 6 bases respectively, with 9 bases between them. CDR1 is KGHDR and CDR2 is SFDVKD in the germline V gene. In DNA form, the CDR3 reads TGTGCCACCAGTGATTTTCTGAGGGGCAATGAGCAGTTCTTC. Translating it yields CATSDFLRGNEQFF.

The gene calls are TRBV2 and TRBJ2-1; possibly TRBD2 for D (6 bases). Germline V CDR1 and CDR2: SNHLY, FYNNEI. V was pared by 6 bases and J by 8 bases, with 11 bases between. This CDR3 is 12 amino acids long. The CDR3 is CASRRDGDEQFF. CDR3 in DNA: TGTGCCAGCAGGCGGGACGGCGATGAGCAGTTCTTC.

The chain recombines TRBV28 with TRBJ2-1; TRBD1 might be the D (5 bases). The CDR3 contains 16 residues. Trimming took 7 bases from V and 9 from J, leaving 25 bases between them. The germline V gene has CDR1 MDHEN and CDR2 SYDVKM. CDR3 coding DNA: TGTGCCAGCAAATTGGATTGGCAGGGCTTACTCCCTGAGCAGTTCTTC. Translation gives CASKLDWQGLLPEQFF.

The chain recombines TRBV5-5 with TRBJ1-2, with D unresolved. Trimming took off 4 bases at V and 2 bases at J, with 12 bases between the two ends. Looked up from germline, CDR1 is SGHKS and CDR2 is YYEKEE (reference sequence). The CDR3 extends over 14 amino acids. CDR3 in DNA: TGTGCCAGCAGCCCGGGTGGCGTAAACTATGGCTACACCTTC. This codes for CASSPGGVNYGYTF.

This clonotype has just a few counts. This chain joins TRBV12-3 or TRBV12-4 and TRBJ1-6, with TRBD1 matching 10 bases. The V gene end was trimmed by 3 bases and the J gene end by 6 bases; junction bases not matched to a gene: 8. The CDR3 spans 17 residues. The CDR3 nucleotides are TGTGCCAGCAGTTTGCGCGGCCGGGACAGGGGTAATTCACCCCTCCACTTT. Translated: CASSLRGRDRGNSPLHF.